The entry that follows covers one TCR beta chain sequence. Its target is unknown. PCR used 60 Vbeta primers and 13 Jbeta primers. Clones were read by immunoSEQ multiplex PCR, and TCRdb kept only the in-frame ones, dropping some. Of roughly 190,000 clones listed, around 75% are singletons. The germline CDR1 and CDR2 sequences are SGDLS and YYNGEE. V lost 2 bases and J 7 bases, leaving 9 bases between the germline ends. The CDR3 length is 13 residues. The data stem from a study of cytomegalovirus exposure and HLA in healthy donors. Whole-study findings and limits: Previous analysis showed most TCR beta V segments were productive about 87% or about 30% of the time. Later analysis reportedly placed an Asian-associated ancestry cluster below the roughly 700-donor mean in N-insertions.

Each donor was healthy, and each was a bone marrow donor. The sequence derives from a man aged 35 to 55 in good health and CMV-seropositive. V is TRBV9 and J is TRBJ2-2; TRBD2 is a possible D gene (6 bases). Sequenced material: PBMCs. This CDR3 reads CASSVGGIGELFF. The CDR3 region has the DNA TGTGCCAGCAGCGTTGGAGGGATCGGGGAGCTGTTTTTT. Complete variable domain (other parts from reference TRBV9 and TRBJ2-2): DSGVTQTPKHLITATGQRVTLRCSPRSGDLSVYWYQQSLDQGLQFLIQYYNGEERAKGNILERFSAQQFPDLHSELNLSSLELGDSALYFCASSVGGIGELFFGEGSRLTVL.